This T cell receptor (beta chain) is drawn from a study of blood T cell repertoires in COVID-19. For the study at large: Material from acute and convalescent COVID-19 was sourced from the United States, Italy and Spain. The analysed material was cDNA or gDNA that came from T cells, B-cell-depleted T cells, or PBMCs.

Germline V gene data show CDR1 as KGHSH and CDR2 as LQKENI. Unmatched junction bases numbered 9, after V lost 8 bases and J lost 4 bases. CDR3 size: 17 residues. Authors' data handling: Estimation of nucleated cell counts relied on the amplification of reference gene primers. This table comes from immunoSEQ multiplex PCR, and its TCRdb copy is limited to in-frame clones, with some not included. V and J calls and clone size are those listed in that table; D and trimming were worked out from the DNA. The data hold 150,000 to 200,000 clones, with 80% to 90% observed a single time. V gene TRBV18 combines with J gene TRBJ2-6, with 12 bases identical to TRBD1. The receptor's source is a man aged 55 to 70 with acute or convalescent COVID-19. The sequencing sample was made of peripheral blood. The CDR3 is CASLRDRGRAGANVLTF. In DNA, the CDR3 is TGTGCCAGCCTCCGGGACAGGGGGCGCGCGGGGGCCAACGTCCTGACTTTC.